The 10 T cell receptor beta chains reported below all come from one sample, sequenced in a study of T cells in Graves' hyperthyroidism and ophthalmopathy. RNA transcripts gave rise to amplified TCR beta CDR3 regions. HTBI primers were used for first-round RT-PCR of the TCR CDR3. TCRdb independently ran MiXCR on the multiplex PCR reads; one entry per CDR3 protein. In the table there are almost 500,000 distinct CDR3 sequences, less than 25% of which are singletons. Specimen: blood. These receptors all stem from a woman in her 70s with Graves' ophthalmopathy.

This clonotype was seen a handful of times. The chain employs TRBV6-1 and TRBJ1-2; D uncertain. The V gene's germline CDR1 is MNHNS and CDR2 SASEGT. The CDR3 runs to 16 residues. V shed 5 bases and J shed 0 bases, with 16 bases lying between them. DNA of the CDR3: TGTGCCAGCAGTTCAAGCCGCGGACTCCCTAACTATGGCTACACCTTC. Protein product: CASSSSRGLPNYGYTF.

CDR3 residues: CASSQSRGNQPQHF. The CDR3, as DNA: TGTGCCAGCAGCCAATCGAGGGGTAATCAGCCCCAGCATTTT. The chain is built from TRBV16 and TRBJ1-5, with a weak D call TRBD1 (5 bases). The CDR3 is 14 amino acids. Germline V gene sequence: CDR1 KGHSY, CDR2 FQNENV. V was clipped by 0 bases and J by 4 bases, with 7 bases between them. Full variable domain (missing parts from reference TRBV16 and TRBJ1-5): GEEVAQTPKHLVRGEGQKAKLYCAPIKGHSYVFWYQQVLKNEFKFLISFQNENVFDETGMPKERFSAKCLPNSPCSLEIQATKLEDSAVYFCASSQSRGNQPQHFGDGTRLSIL.

Worth noting for this clonotype: Germline and junction disagree at one end, which may indicate a read error. The chain links TRBV7-2 to TRBJ1-6; 7 positions agree with TRBD1. CDR1 is SGHTA, CDR2 FQGNSA, per germline. CDR3 length: 14 residues. CDR3: CAGSRRGINSPLHF. The CDR3 DNA reads TGTGCCGGCAGCCGCAGGGGGATTAATTCACCCCTCCACTTT.

The sample holds a few counts of this clonotype. V usage is TRBV27 and J usage is TRBJ2-3, with 8 bases lining up with TRBD1. The CDR3 is made up of 14 amino acids. Germline CDR1 reads MNHEY; CDR2 reads SMNVEV (reference sequence). The J segment lost 9 bases and the V segment lost 3 bases, leaving 8 bases of the junction unmatched. The CDR3 coding sequence is TGTGCCAGCAGTTTCGGAAGCAGGGGGCGCACGCAGTATTTT. This sequence encodes CASSFGSRGRTQYF.

Many counts were recorded for this clonotype. This chain connects TRBV6-5 to TRBJ1-1; D call uncertain. Trimming left V 2 bases short and J 1 base short, with 8 bases between. Per germline, CDR1 MNHEY and CDR2 SVGAGI. CDR3 length: 14 amino acids. CDR3 region: CASSYLQENTEAFF. Here the CDR3 DNA reads TGTGCCAGCAGTTACCTGCAGGAGAACACTGAAGCTTTCTTT.

The chain links TRBV12-3 or TRBV12-4 to TRBJ1-6, with 9 bases that match TRBD1. Trimming took 5 bases from V and 7 from J; bases not matched to a gene: 6. The CDR3 length is 15 residues. This CDR3 is CASSPGQGKNSPLHF. The DNA for the CDR3 is TGTGCCAGCAGTCCTGGACAGGGGAAAAATTCACCCCTCCACTTT.

The CDR3 nucleotides are TGTGCCAGCAGTTTCAGTAAGAGCTACGAGCAGTACTTC. Protein product: CASSFSKSYEQYF. The chain joins TRBV6-1 to TRBJ2-7; D is unclear. This CDR3 has 13 amino acids. Between the trimmed V and J ends, which lost 5 bases and 3 bases, there was a span of 11 bases. Germline loops: CDR1 MNHNS, CDR2 SASEGT.

This chain uses TRBV5-6 with TRBJ1-2; 7 nucleotides agree with TRBD1. The germline V gene has CDR1 SGHDT and CDR2 YYEEEE. The V and J ends lost 5 bases and 2 bases, in that order; junction bases with no gene match: 6. The length of the CDR3 is 14 residues. The CDR3 DNA reads TGTGCCAGCAGTTTGACAGGGAGAAACTATGGCTACACCTTC. It codes for CASSLTGRNYGYTF.

This clonotype came up many times. The chain couples TRBV30 to TRBJ1-1; TRBD1 is a possible D gene (5 bases). V lost 3 bases and J 11 bases, leaving 13 bases between the germline ends. From germline, CDR1 is GTSNPN and CDR2 SVGIG (reference sequence). This CDR3 is 11 amino acids long. Written as DNA, the CDR3 is TGTGCCTGGAGGCCCCAGGGTTGGGCTTTCTTT. Residues: CAWRPQGWAFF.

This rearrangement joins TRBV15 to TRBJ2-3; 8 bases match TRBD2. The trim removed 5 bases at V and 2 bases at J, leaving 3 bases unmatched. Germline-derived CDR1 and CDR2 are LNHNV and YYDKDF (reference sequence). The CDR3 is made up of 14 amino acids. Here the CDR3 reads CATSGGRTTDTQYF. In DNA, the CDR3 is TGTGCCACCAGCGGCGGGAGGACCACAGATACGCAGTATTTT.